These T cell receptor beta chains were read from a single sample in a study of neoadjuvant anti-PD-1 for oral cavity cancer. Assay used: immunoSEQ multiplex PCR; TCRdb lists only in-frame clones, some missing. This sample has 84,000 or so clones, with around 80% found just once. The sequencing here drew on PBMCs, taken before nivolumab (anti-PD-1) treatment. The receptors come from a person between 40 and 79 years old with oral cavity squamous cell carcinoma. CDR3s include the opening cysteine and the closing phenylalanine or tryptophan. Each record gives: clone size, D gene, V gene, J gene, CDR3 protein, CDR3 DNA. A D gene is named only where the DNA matches it firmly. Clone sizes are given selectively: once, few, many, or a class where the clone is expanded.

clone size: -
D gene: TRBD1
V gene: TRBV6-1
J gene: TRBJ2-5
CDR3 protein: CASRRTGYQETQYF
CDR3 DNA: TGTGCCAGCAGACGGACAGGGTATCAAGAGACCCAGTACTTC

clone size: -
D gene: -
V gene: TRBV7-6
J gene: TRBJ1-2
CDR3 protein: CASSSSRDILQGYTF
CDR3 DNA: TGTGCCAGCAGCTCGTCCCGGGACATACTTCAGGGCTACACCTTC

clone size: -
D gene: -
V gene: TRBV10-2
J gene: TRBJ1-2
CDR3 protein: CASSEGHPYGYTF
CDR3 DNA: TGCGCCAGCAGTGAGGGACACCCCTATGGCTACACCTTC

clone size: -
D gene: -
V gene: TRBV6-5
J gene: TRBJ2-7
CDR3 protein: CASSPPGQVYEQYF
CDR3 DNA: TGTGCCAGCAGTCCACCGGGACAAGTCTACGAGCAGTACTTC

clone size: -
D gene: TRBD2
V gene: TRBV2
J gene: TRBJ2-5
CDR3 protein: CASRAVGGGETQYF
CDR3 DNA: TGTGCCAGCAGGGCGGTCGGCGGGGGGGAGACCCAGTACTTC

clone size: -
D gene: -
V gene: TRBV28
J gene: TRBJ1-2
CDR3 protein: CASRLYSNYGYTF
CDR3 DNA: TGTGCCAGCAGGCTGTACTCTAACTATGGCTACACCTTC

clone size: -
D gene: -
V gene: TRBV7-8
J gene: TRBJ2-7
CDR3 protein: CASRPRGFGEQYF
CDR3 DNA: TGTGCCAGCAGACCTCGGGGGTTTGGCGAGCAGTACTTC

clone size: -
D gene: -
V gene: TRBV9
J gene: TRBJ1-5
CDR3 protein: CASSVESGQPQHF
CDR3 DNA: TGTGCCAGCAGCGTAGAAAGTGGACAGCCCCAGCATTTT

clone size: -
D gene: -
V gene: TRBV6-5
J gene: TRBJ2-3
CDR3 protein: CASSSLSGTDTQYF
CDR3 DNA: TGTGCCAGCAGTTCCCTGTCAGGGACAGATACGCAGTATTTT

clone size: -
D gene: TRBD1
V gene: TRBV19
J gene: TRBJ1-5
CDR3 protein: CASSTTGEWSNQPQHF
CDR3 DNA: TGTGCCAGTAGTACAACAGGGGAATGGAGCAATCAGCCCCAGCATTTT

clone size: -
D gene: -
V gene: TRBV30
J gene: TRBJ1-3
CDR3 protein: CAWSTISGNTIYF
CDR3 DNA: TGTGCCTGGAGTACCATCTCTGGAAACACCATATATTTT

clone size: -
D gene: -
V gene: TRBV7-2
J gene: TRBJ1-1
CDR3 protein: CASSLLRANTEAFF
CDR3 DNA: TGTGCCAGCAGCTTATTAAGGGCTAACACTGAAGCTTTCTTT

clone size: -
D gene: -
V gene: TRBV7-2
J gene: TRBJ2-1
CDR3 protein: CASSLASRGEQFF
CDR3 DNA: TGTGCCAGCAGCTTAGCCTCGCGAGGTGAGCAGTTCTTC

clone size: -
D gene: -
V gene: TRBV19
J gene: TRBJ1-5
CDR3 protein: CASNREGNQPQHF
CDR3 DNA: TGTGCCAGTAACAGGGAAGGGAATCAGCCCCAGCATTTT

clone size: few
D gene: TRBD2
V gene: TRBV5-1
J gene: TRBJ2-7
CDR3 protein: CASSSSSGGTYEQYF
CDR3 DNA: TGCGCCAGCAGCTCGTCTAGCGGGGGGACCTACGAGCAGTACTTC

clone size: -
D gene: -
V gene: TRBV11-2
J gene: TRBJ1-2
CDR3 protein: CASSLAAGGDYGYTF
CDR3 DNA: TGTGCCAGCAGCTTAGCTGCGGGGGGCGACTATGGCTACACCTTC

clone size: -
D gene: TRBD2
V gene: TRBV2
J gene: TRBJ2-1
CDR3 protein: CASIAGGAGNEQFF
CDR3 DNA: TGTGCCAGCATCGCGGGAGGGGCTGGCAATGAGCAGTTCTTC

clone size: -
D gene: -
V gene: TRBV15
J gene: TRBJ2-7
CDR3 protein: CATSNVVGYEQYF
CDR3 DNA: TGTGCCACCAGCAACGTGGTTGGCTACGAGCAGTACTTC

clone size: -
D gene: -
V gene: TRBV11-2
J gene: TRBJ2-2
CDR3 protein: CASSQRMNTGELFF
CDR3 DNA: TGTGCCAGCAGCCAACGAATGAACACCGGGGAGCTGTTTTTT

clone size: few
D gene: TRBD2
V gene: TRBV14
J gene: TRBJ2-3
CDR3 protein: CASSQAGGRTDTQYF
CDR3 DNA: TGTGCCAGCAGCCAAGCGGGAGGGAGAACAGATACGCAGTATTTT

clone size: -
D gene: TRBD2
V gene: TRBV20-1
J gene: TRBJ2-3
CDR3 protein: CSAGTTNTQYF
CDR3 DNA: TGCAGTGCTGGGACTACAAACACGCAGTATTTT

clone size: -
D gene: -
V gene: TRBV30
J gene: TRBJ1-3
CDR3 protein: CAWRGLGNTIYF
CDR3 DNA: TGTGCCTGGAGGGGACTAGGGAACACCATATATTTT

clone size: -
D gene: TRBD1
V gene: TRBV6-5
J gene: TRBJ2-1
CDR3 protein: CASSSGGQGILGEQFF
CDR3 DNA: TGTGCCAGCAGTTCCGGGGGACAGGGAATTCTGGGTGAGCAGTTCTTC

clone size: -
D gene: -
V gene: TRBV27
J gene: TRBJ1-2
CDR3 protein: CASSLRGTTNYGYTF
CDR3 DNA: TGTGCCAGCAGTTTAAGAGGGACGACTAACTATGGCTACACCTTC

clone size: -
D gene: TRBD2
V gene: TRBV28
J gene: TRBJ2-7
CDR3 protein: CASSKGTSGSYEQYF
CDR3 DNA: TGTGCCAGCAGTAAAGGGACTAGCGGCTCCTACGAGCAGTACTTC

clone size: -
D gene: -
V gene: TRBV30
J gene: TRBJ1-5
CDR3 protein: CAWTTGAHGPQHF
CDR3 DNA: TGTGCCTGGACAACTGGTGCGCATGGACCCCAGCATTTT

clone size: few
D gene: TRBD1
V gene: TRBV19
J gene: TRBJ2-5
CDR3 protein: CASSTGTASGETQYF
CDR3 DNA: TGTGCCAGTAGTACCGGGACAGCTTCGGGAGAGACCCAGTACTTC

clone size: few
D gene: -
V gene: TRBV2
J gene: TRBJ1-3
CDR3 protein: CASSGVRVSGNTIYF
CDR3 DNA: TGTGCCAGCAGTGGAGTTCGGGTTTCTGGAAACACCATATATTTT

clone size: -
D gene: TRBD1
V gene: TRBV28
J gene: TRBJ1-1
CDR3 protein: CASSLPGQGAKQTEAFF
CDR3 DNA: TGTGCCAGCAGTTTACCAGGACAGGGGGCGAAACAAACTGAAGCTTTCTTT

clone size: -
D gene: -
V gene: TRBV5-4
J gene: TRBJ1-2
CDR3 protein: CASSLAGGYTF
CDR3 DNA: TGTGCCAGCAGCTTGGCCGGTGGCTACACCTTC

clone size: -
D gene: TRBD2
V gene: TRBV5-4
J gene: TRBJ2-7
CDR3 protein: CASSPTPLSGTIDYEQYF
CDR3 DNA: TGTGCCAGCAGCCCTACACCCCTTAGCGGGACCATAGACTACGAGCAGTACTTC